This T cell receptor (beta chain) came from a study of T cell responses to AZD1222 COVID-19 vaccine. Study-wide results and limits: Donors were chiefly white British, with a greater number of females, and clonal diversity was perhaps underestimated. Targets within unmutated variant regions were reportedly found for nearly half of spike-specific TCRs.

Sequencing used immunoSEQ multiplex PCR; TCRdb keeps in-frame clones, though not all of them. Among about 160,000 clones listed, 94% were seen once. As to this clone: The antigen remains undetermined.

Germline loops: CDR1 LGHNA, CDR2 YNFKEQ. This CDR3 is 24 amino acids long. Trimming removed 0 bases from V and 1 base from J, with 33 bases in between. This clonotype was sampled from an adult in good health. The chain is built from TRBV4-2 and TRBJ2-2, with D possibly being TRBD1 or TRBD2 (10 bases each). The sequencing here drew on peripheral blood, taken on day 0 of AZD1222 vaccination. CDR3 residues: CASSQDRRQGARLAGAKNTGELFF. The CDR3 nucleotides are TGTGCCAGCAGCCAAGATCGGCGACAGGGGGCGCGTCTAGCGGGGGCCAAGAACACCGGGGAGCTGTTTTTT.